The 28 T cell receptor beta chains reported below all come from one sample, sequenced in a study of blood T cells in healthy people across ages. A J-beta primer mix and a sample-barcoded 5' primer were used in a second PCR of roughly 6 to 11 cycles. TCRdb ran MiXCR on the 5' RACE reads and lists one entry per CDR3 protein. The sample lists around 940,000 distinct CDR3 sequences, about 51% occurring once. Sequenced: blood. The receptors stem from an older woman in good health.

This chain connects TRBV7-2 to TRBJ2-5; TRBD2 matches 12 bases. CDR1 is SGHTA and CDR2 is FQGNSA in the germline V gene. The CDR3 consists of 15 residues. V lost 5 bases, J lost 11 bases, and 12 bases stayed unmatched. Here the CDR3 reads CASSARLAGVNEQYF. For the CDR3, the DNA is TGTGCCAGCAGCGCCAGACTAGCGGGAGTGAATGAGCAGTACTTC. The complete variable domain, with remaining parts taken from reference TRBV7-2 and TRBJ2-5, reads GAGVSQSPSNKVTEKGKDVELRCDPISGHTALYWYRQSLGQGLEFLIYFQGNSAPDKSGLPSDRFSAERTGGSVSTLTIQRTQQEDSAVYLCASSARLAGVNEQYFGPGTRLLVL.

The V call is TRBV12-3 or TRBV12-4, the J call TRBJ2-1; maybe TRBD2 (6 bases). V was trimmed by 3 bases and J by 1 base, leaving 13 bases between them. The CDR3 runs to 16 residues. As DNA, the CDR3 is TGTGCCAGCAGTTTTCGGGTTAGCGGATCCTACAATGAGCAGTTCTTC. It codes for CASSFRVSGSYNEQFF.

The chain employs TRBV4-3 and TRBJ1-1; 8 nucleotides agree with TRBD1. The CDR3 spans 15 residues. Germline CDR1 and CDR2: LGHNA and YSLEER. The V segment lost 2 bases and the J segment 4 bases; nucleotides outside the gene matches: 6. The CDR3 coding sequence is TGCGCCAGCAGCCAACTACAGGGGGGACGCACTGAAGCTTTCTTT. It is translated as CASSQLQGGRTEAFF.

The chain links TRBV29-1 to TRBJ2-1; 7 bases align to TRBD2. CDR1 and CDR2 (germline): SQVTM, ANQGSEA. The ends lost 6 bases at V and 2 bases at J; junction bases unmatched: 7. The CDR3 has 14 amino acids. The DNA for the CDR3 is TGCAGCGTGTCAAGCGGGACCCCCTACAATGAGCAGTTCTTC. This codes for CSVSSGTPYNEQFF.

This sequence joins TRBV27 and TRBJ2-7; 13 positions match TRBD2. Germline V gene lookup returns CDR1 MNHEY and CDR2 SMNVEV (reference sequence). V trimming: 4 bases; J trimming: 3 bases; junction bases outside the gene matches: 3. The CDR3 is made up of 15 amino acids. The CDR3 region has the DNA TGTGCCAGCAGTTCCGGGACTAGCGGGATCTACGAGCAGTACTTC. Translated, it gives CASSSGTSGIYEQYF.

V is TRBV2 and J is TRBJ2-1; D is ambiguous. Germline V gene data show CDR1 as SNHLY and CDR2 as FYNNEI. CDR3 size: 13 residues. V lost 6 bases, J lost 8 bases, and 14 bases lay in between. The DNA of the CDR3 is TGTGCCAGCAGCCCGCAGCGTTTGTATGAGCAGTTCTTC. Translating gives CASSPQRLYEQFF.

The chain combines TRBV9 with TRBJ2-1; 7 bases are a match to TRBD2. Germline V CDR1 and CDR2: SGDLS, YYNGEE. Unmatched junction bases numbered 14, after V lost 3 bases and J lost 8 bases. The CDR3 extends over 16 amino acids. CDR3 DNA sequence: TGTGCCAGCAGCGCGCCGGGACGAGCGGGACTTCATGAGCAGTTCTTC. Its translation is CASSAPGRAGLHEQFF.

This clonotype has a handful of counts. The chain employs TRBV2 and TRBJ2-2; 7 bases align to TRBD1. This CDR3 comprises 15 residues. CDR1 SNHLY and CDR2 FYNNEI come from the germline V gene. Trimming at V came to 2 bases and at J to 5 bases, leaving 5 bases not matched to a gene. The CDR3 loop reads CASSELGGRTGELFF. CDR3 DNA sequence: TGTGCCAGCAGTGAATTAGGGGGCAGGACCGGGGAGCTGTTTTTT.

This chain connects TRBV30 to TRBJ2-4, with D uncertain. V was trimmed by 1 base and J by 0 bases, leaving 10 bases between them. Germline assignment: CDR1 GTSNPN and CDR2 SVGIG (reference sequence). The CDR3 contains 15 residues. The DNA for the CDR3 is TGTGCCTGGAGTGAGGACCGACTAGCCAAAAACATTCAGTACTTC. This translates into CAWSEDRLAKNIQYF.

This clonotype was detected a few times. This chain joins TRBV12-3 or TRBV12-4 and TRBJ1-5; possible D gene TRBD1, 6 bases. This CDR3 has 15 residues. Trimming took off 5 bases at V and 5 bases at J, with 16 bases between the two ends. CDR3 amino acids: CASSAWGRVDQPQHF. The CDR3 DNA sequence: TGTGCCAGCAGTGCATGGGGGCGTGTTGATCAGCCCCAGCATTTT.

This clonotype was seen a few times. This chain joins TRBV4-1 and TRBJ1-2; D not certain. Deletions cut 1 base from V and 2 bases from J, with 20 bases between. The CDR3 consists of 18 residues. The germline V gene encodes CDR1 MGHRA and CDR2 YSYEKL. The CDR3, as DNA: TGCGCCAGCAGCCAAGTTAACTTGTTACGACGGCGGAACTATGGCTACACCTTC. Protein sequence: CASSQVNLLRRRNYGYTF.

The chain links TRBV6-5 to TRBJ1-2; no clear D gene. The V end lost 2 bases, the J end lost 2 bases, and 15 bases lay between the germline ends. Germline V gene data show CDR1 as MNHEY and CDR2 as SVGAGI. This CDR3 has 16 amino acids. The CDR3 sequence: CASSYGIQAPNYGYTF. The CDR3 region has the DNA TGTGCCAGCAGTTACGGGATTCAGGCCCCCAACTATGGCTACACCTTC.

In DNA form, the CDR3 reads TGTGCCACCAGCAGAGATGTGGCAGGCCAAGAGACCCAGTACTTC. Translation gives CATSRDVAGQETQYF. This chain uses TRBV15 with TRBJ2-5; D call uncertain. This CDR3 comprises 15 residues. V lost 0 bases to trimming and J lost 1 base, with 9 bases between them. Germline assignment: CDR1 LNHNV and CDR2 YYDKDF (reference sequence).

The chain combines TRBV7-8 with TRBJ2-1; 7 bases are shared with TRBD2. V gave up 1 base and J gave up 4 bases; unmatched junction bases: 7. This CDR3 spans 16 amino acids. Looked up from germline, CDR1 is SGHVS and CDR2 is FQNEAQ. CDR3 protein: CASSLEGGRYYNEQFF. The CDR3 nucleotides read TGTGCCAGCAGCTTAGAAGGCGGGAGATATTACAATGAGCAGTTCTTC.

In this sample, this clonotype turned up a few times. The chain couples TRBV12-3 or TRBV12-4 to TRBJ2-5; D call uncertain. The CDR3 extends over 15 amino acids. V shed 4 bases and J shed 3 bases, with 15 bases lying between them. CDR3 bases: TGTGCCAGCAGTTCCGGCACCTCGACGGAAGAGACCCAGTACTTC. Protein sequence: CASSSGTSTEETQYF.

The J gene is TRBJ2-1, the V gene TRBV20-1; 9 bases map to TRBD2. CDR3 length: 13 amino acids. The ends lost 5 bases at V and 4 bases at J; junction bases unmatched: 3. Germline V gene sequence: CDR1 DFQATT, CDR2 SNEGSKA (reference sequence). The CDR3: CSADLAGYNEQFF. CDR3 DNA sequence: TGCAGTGCTGATCTAGCGGGGTACAATGAGCAGTTCTTC.

The chain joins TRBV12-3 or TRBV12-4 to TRBJ1-6; possibly TRBD1 for D (5 bases). V was clipped by 6 bases and J by 4 bases, with 22 bases between them. This CDR3 has 18 amino acids. The CDR3, as DNA: TGTGCCAGCAGCTCGATAACAGATCGGGGGTTTTATAATTCACCCCTCCACTTT. Protein sequence: CASSSITDRGFYNSPLHF.

The CDR3 is CASSPPNHKQVAKFYEQYF. The CDR3 nucleotides are TGTGCCAGCAGCCCCCCAAACCACAAACAGGTGGCGAAGTTCTACGAGCAGTACTTC. V gene TRBV7-9 combines with J gene TRBJ2-7; tentative D call: TRBD1 (5 bases). The CDR3 covers 19 residues. V was cut by 5 bases and J by 3 bases, with 29 bases left in between. CDR1 is SEHNR and CDR2 is FQNEAQ in the germline V gene (reference sequence).

The V and J genes are TRBV6-2 or TRBV6-3 and TRBJ2-4; 7 nucleotides match TRBD2. The CDR3 is 14 amino acids. Germline V gene data show CDR1 as MNHEY and CDR2 as SVGEGT. With 7 bases clipped from V and 6 bases from J, the junction kept 9 bases outside the gene matches. CDR3 sequence reads: CASIPGGAGNIQYF. CDR3 nucleotide sequence: TGTGCCAGCATTCCGGGGGGAGCCGGAAACATTCAGTACTTC.

V usage is TRBV20-1 and J usage is TRBJ2-6; 10 nucleotides align to TRBD1. The germline CDR1 and CDR2 sequences are DFQATT and SNEGSKA (reference sequence). The V and J ends lost 5 bases and 4 bases, in that order; junction bases with no gene match: 8. This CDR3 has 16 amino acids. CDR3 residues: CSAVGTGDRGANVLTF. The CDR3 DNA reads as TGCAGTGCTGTCGGGACAGGGGATAGGGGGGCCAACGTCCTGACTTTC.

In DNA form, the CDR3 reads TGTGCCAGCAGTTACGGGGCTACACTAGATACGCAGTATTTT. Its protein is CASSYGATLDTQYF. The chain employs TRBV6-5 and TRBJ2-3; maybe TRBD1 (5 bases). The CDR3 length is 14 residues. The germline CDR1 and CDR2 sequences are MNHEY and SVGAGI. V dropped 2 bases and J dropped 5 bases, with 11 bases sitting between them.

This chain uses TRBV5-1 with TRBJ2-1; 7 nucleotides agree with TRBD1. V shed 0 bases, J shed 6 bases, and the junction held 18 bases outside the gene matches. The CDR3 covers 19 residues. CDR1 SGHRS and CDR2 YFSETQ come from the germline V gene. The CDR3 region has the DNA TGCGCCAGCAGCTTGGTCAGGGTCGTAGACCGACAGGGCCTCAATGAGCAGTTCTTC. Protein product: CASSLVRVVDRQGLNEQFF.

The chain is built from TRBV3-1 and TRBJ2-1, with 7 bases fitting TRBD1. The germline gives CDR1 LGHDT, CDR2 YNNKEL (reference sequence). The V and J ends lost 7 bases and 1 base, in that order; junction bases with no gene match: 10. The CDR3 has 16 amino acids. CDR3 bases: TGTGCCAGCAACACCGTGACAGGGCCGTCCTACAATGAGCAGTTCTTC. This translates into CASNTVTGPSYNEQFF.

CDR3 sequence: CSVEWGKTVFF. DNA for the CDR3: TGCAGCGTTGAATGGGGGAAAACAGTGTTTTTT. The chain joins TRBV29-1 to TRBJ1-4, with a tentative D call TRBD1 (5 bases). The germline V gene encodes CDR1 SQVTM and CDR2 ANQGSEA. CDR3 length: 11 residues. V lost 2 bases to trimming and J lost 15 bases, with 13 bases between them.

CDR3 sequence reads: CASSRFTSDTQYF. The DNA of the CDR3 is TGCGCCAGCAGCAGATTTACCTCAGATACGCAGTATTTT. The chain combines TRBV4-3 with TRBJ2-3, with D hard to call. V was clipped by 5 bases and J by 4 bases, with 10 bases between them. This CDR3 has 13 amino acids. Germline loops: CDR1 LGHNA, CDR2 YSLEER.

This chain links TRBV30 with TRBJ2-7; possibly TRBD1 for D (6 bases). The CDR3 runs 14 residues. Germline V gives CDR1 GTSNPN, CDR2 SVGIG (reference sequence). The V and J ends lost 2 bases and 5 bases respectively, with 16 bases between them. The CDR3 is CAWSPQAGAHEQYF. CDR3 sequence (DNA): TGTGCCTGGAGTCCTCAGGCAGGGGCCCACGAGCAGTACTTC.

Here the CDR3 reads CASSQDYGGTGDLEQYF. For the CDR3, the DNA is TGTGCCAGCAGCCAAGACTACGGAGGGACAGGGGATCTCGAGCAGTACTTC. The V gene is TRBV3-1, the J gene TRBJ2-7; 10 bases map to TRBD1. This CDR3 has 17 amino acids. The V gene end was trimmed by 0 bases and the J gene end by 6 bases; junction bases not matched to a gene: 11. CDR1 is LGHDT and CDR2 is YNNKEL in the germline V gene (reference sequence).

The V call is TRBV29-1, the J call TRBJ2-7; 7 nucleotides agree with TRBD2. The CDR3 has 15 residues. Germline CDR1 and CDR2: SQVTM and ANQGSEA. V lost 0 bases, J lost 1 base, and 6 bases stayed unmatched. The chain's CDR3 is CSVEDSGGSSYEQYF. The CDR3 coding sequence is TGCAGCGTTGAAGATTCGGGCGGGAGTTCCTACGAGCAGTACTTC.